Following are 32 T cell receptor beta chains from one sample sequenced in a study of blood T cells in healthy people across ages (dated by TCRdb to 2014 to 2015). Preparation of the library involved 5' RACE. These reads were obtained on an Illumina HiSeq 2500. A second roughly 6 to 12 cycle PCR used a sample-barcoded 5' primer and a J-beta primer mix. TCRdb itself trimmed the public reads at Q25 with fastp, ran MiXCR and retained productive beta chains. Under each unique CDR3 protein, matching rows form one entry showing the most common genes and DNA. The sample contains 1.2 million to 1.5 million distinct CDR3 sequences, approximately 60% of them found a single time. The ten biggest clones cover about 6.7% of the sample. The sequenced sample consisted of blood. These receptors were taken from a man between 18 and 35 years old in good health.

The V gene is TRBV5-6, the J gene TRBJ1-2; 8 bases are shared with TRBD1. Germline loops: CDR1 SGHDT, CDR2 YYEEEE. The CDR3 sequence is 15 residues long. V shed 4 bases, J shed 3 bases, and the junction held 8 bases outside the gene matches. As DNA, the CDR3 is TGTGCCAGCAGCCCGGGGACAGGTATCCACTATGGCTACACCTTC. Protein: CASSPGTGIHYGYTF.

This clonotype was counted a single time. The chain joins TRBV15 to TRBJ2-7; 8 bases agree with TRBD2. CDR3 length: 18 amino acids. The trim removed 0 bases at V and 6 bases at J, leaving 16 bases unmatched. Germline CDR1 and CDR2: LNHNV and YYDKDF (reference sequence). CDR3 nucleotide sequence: TGTGCCACCAGCAGAGAATTAATCGGCGGGGGGATCGTGGGCGAGCAGTACTTC. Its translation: CATSRELIGGGIVGEQYF.

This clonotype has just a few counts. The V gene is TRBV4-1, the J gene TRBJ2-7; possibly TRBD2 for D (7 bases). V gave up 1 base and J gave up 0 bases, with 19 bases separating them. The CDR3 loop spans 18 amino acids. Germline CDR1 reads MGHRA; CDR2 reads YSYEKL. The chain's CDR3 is CASSQGPYPAGASYEQYF. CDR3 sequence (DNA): TGCGCCAGCAGCCAAGGTCCCTATCCTGCGGGGGCCTCCTACGAGCAGTACTTC.

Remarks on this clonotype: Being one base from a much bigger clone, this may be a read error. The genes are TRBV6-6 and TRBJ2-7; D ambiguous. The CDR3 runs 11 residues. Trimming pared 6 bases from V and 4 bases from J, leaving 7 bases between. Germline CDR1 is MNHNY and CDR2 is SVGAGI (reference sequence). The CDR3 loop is CASSDQYEQYF. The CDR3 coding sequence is TGTGCCAGCAGCGACCAGTACGAGCAGTACTTC.

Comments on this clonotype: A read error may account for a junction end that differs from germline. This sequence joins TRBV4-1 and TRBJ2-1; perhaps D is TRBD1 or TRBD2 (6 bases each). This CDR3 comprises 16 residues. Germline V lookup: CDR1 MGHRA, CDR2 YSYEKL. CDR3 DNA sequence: TGCGCCAGCACCCAAGGGGGGAGCGGTTCCTACAATGAGCAGTTCTTC. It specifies CASTQGGSGSYNEQFF.

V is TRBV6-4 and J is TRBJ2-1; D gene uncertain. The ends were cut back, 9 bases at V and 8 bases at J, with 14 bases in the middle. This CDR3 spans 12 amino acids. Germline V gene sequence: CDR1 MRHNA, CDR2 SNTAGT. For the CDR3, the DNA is TGTGCCAGGGGGTGGGTTGTCGATGAGCAGTTCTTC. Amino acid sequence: CARGWVVDEQFF.

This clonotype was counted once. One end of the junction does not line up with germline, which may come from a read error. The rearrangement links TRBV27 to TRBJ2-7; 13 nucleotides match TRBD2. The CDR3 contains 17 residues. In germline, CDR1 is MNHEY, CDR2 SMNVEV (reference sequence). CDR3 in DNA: TGTGCCAGCAGTACTTCCCGGACTAGCGGGAGCTCCCACGAGCAGTACTTC. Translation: CASSTSRTSGSSHEQYF.

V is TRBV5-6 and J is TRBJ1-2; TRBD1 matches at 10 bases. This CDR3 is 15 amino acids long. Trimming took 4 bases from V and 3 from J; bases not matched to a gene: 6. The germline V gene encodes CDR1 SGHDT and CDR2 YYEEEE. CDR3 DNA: TGTGCCAGCAGCGCGGGGGACAGGGGACACTATGGCTACACCTTC. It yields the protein CASSAGDRGHYGYTF.

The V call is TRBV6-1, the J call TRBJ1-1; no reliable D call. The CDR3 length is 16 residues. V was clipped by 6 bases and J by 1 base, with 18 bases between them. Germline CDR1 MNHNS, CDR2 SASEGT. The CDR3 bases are TGTGCCAGCAGGGTCACGGTGGGTATGGGGAACACTGAAGCTTTCTTT. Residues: CASRVTVGMGNTEAFF.

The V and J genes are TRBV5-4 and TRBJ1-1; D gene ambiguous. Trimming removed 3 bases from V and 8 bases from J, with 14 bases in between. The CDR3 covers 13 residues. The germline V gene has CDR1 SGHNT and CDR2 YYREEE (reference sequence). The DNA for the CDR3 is TGTGCCAGCAGCTCATTGATGGAGAGGGAAGCTTTCTTT. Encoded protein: CASSSLMEREAFF.

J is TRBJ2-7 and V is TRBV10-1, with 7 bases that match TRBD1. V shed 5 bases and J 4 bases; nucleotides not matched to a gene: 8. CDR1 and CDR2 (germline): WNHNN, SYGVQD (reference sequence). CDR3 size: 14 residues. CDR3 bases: TGCGCCAGCAGTCCGGGACAGAAACTTTACGAGCAGTACTTC. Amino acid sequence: CASSPGQKLYEQYF.

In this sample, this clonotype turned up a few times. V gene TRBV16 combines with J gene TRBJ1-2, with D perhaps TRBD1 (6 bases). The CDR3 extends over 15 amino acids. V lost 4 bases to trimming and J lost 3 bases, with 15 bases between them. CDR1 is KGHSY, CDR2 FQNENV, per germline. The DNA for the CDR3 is TGTGCCAGCAGCCCTAGTCGCTGGACAGACTATGGCTACACCTTC. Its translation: CASSPSRWTDYGYTF.

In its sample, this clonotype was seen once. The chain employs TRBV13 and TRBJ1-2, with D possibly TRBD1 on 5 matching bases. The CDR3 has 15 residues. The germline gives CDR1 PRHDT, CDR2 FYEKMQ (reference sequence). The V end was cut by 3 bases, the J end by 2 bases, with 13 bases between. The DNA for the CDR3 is TGTGCCAGCAGCTTTATGACAGAAGCCAACTATGGCTACACCTTC. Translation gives CASSFMTEANYGYTF.

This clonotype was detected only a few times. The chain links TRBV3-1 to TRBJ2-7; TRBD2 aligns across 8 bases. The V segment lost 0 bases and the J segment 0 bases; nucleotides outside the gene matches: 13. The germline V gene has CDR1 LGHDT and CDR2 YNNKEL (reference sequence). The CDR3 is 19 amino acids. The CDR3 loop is CASSQDRGIAGSLSYEQYF. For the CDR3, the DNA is TGTGCCAGCAGCCAAGATCGGGGGATAGCGGGGTCTCTCTCCTACGAGCAGTACTTC.

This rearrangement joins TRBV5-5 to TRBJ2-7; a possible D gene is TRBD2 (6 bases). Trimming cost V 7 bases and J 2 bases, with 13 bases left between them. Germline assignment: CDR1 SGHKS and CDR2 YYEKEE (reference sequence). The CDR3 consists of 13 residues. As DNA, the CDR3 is TGTGCCAGCTTCGGTGGACTAACCTACGAGCAGTACTTC. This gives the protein CASFGGLTYEQYF.

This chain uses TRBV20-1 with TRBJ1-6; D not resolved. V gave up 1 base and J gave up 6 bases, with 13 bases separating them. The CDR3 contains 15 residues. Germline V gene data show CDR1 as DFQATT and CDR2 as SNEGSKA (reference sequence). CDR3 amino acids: CSARVEVSGNSPLHF. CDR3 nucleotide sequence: TGCAGTGCTAGAGTTGAGGTATCGGGTAATTCACCCCTCCACTTT.

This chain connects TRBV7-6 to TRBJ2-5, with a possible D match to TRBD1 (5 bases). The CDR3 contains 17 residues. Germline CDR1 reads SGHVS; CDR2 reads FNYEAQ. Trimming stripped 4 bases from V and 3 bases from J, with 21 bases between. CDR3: CASSSLTGISGEETQYF. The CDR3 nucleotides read TGTGCCAGCAGCTCGTTAACAGGAATCTCCGGAGAAGAGACCCAGTACTTC.

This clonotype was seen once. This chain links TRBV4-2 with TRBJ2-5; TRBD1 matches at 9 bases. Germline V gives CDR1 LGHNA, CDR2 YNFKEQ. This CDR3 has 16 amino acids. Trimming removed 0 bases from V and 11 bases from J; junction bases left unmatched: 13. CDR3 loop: CASSQEEDRGYDEQYF. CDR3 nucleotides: TGTGCCAGCAGCCAAGAAGAGGACAGGGGTTACGATGAGCAGTACTTC.

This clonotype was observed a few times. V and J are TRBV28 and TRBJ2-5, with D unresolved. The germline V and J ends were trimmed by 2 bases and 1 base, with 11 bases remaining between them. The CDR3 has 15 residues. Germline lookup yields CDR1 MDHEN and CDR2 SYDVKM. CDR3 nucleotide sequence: TGTGCCAGCAGTTTAGGCCGCCGCATCCAAGAGACCCAGTACTTC. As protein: CASSLGRRIQETQYF. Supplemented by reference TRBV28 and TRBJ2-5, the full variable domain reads DVKVTQSSRYLVKRTGEKVFLECVQDMDHENMFWYRQDPGLGLRLIYFSYDVKMKEKGDIPEGYSVSREKKERFSLILESASTNQTSMYLCASSLGRRIQETQYFGPGTRLLVL.

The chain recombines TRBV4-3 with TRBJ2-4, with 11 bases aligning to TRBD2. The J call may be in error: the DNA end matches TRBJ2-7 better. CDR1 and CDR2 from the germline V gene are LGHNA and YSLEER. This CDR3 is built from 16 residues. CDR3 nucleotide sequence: TGCGCCAGCAGCCAAGCGACTAGCGGGGTCTCCTACGAGCAGTACTTC. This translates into CASSQATSGVSYEQYF.

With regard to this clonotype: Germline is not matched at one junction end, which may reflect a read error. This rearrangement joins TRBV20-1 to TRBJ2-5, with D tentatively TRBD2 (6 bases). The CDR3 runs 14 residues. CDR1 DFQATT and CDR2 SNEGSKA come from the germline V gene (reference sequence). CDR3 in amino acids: CCASAGRLKETQYF. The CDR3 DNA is TGCTGTGCCTCGGCGGGGAGACTTAAAGAGACCCAGTACTTC.

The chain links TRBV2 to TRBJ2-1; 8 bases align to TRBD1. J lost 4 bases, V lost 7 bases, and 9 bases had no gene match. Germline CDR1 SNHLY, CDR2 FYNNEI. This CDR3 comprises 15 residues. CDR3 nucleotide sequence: TGTGCCAGCACCCCGACAGGGGAAATGTACAATGAGCAGTTCTTC. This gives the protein CASTPTGEMYNEQFF.

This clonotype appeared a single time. CDR3 nucleotide sequence: TGTGCCAGCAGTTACAAGGACACACCGTATGGCAATCAGCCCCAGCATTTT. Protein: CASSYKDTPYGNQPQHF. The chain is built from TRBV6-6 and TRBJ1-5, with a possible D match to TRBD1 (5 bases). With 2 bases removed from V and 2 bases from J, the gap between germline ends came to 16 bases. Germline lookup yields CDR1 MNHNY and CDR2 SVGAGI (reference sequence). CDR3 size: 17 residues.

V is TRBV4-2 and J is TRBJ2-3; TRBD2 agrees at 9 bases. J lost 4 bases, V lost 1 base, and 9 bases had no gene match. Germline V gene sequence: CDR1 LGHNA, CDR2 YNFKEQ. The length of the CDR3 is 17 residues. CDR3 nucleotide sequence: TGTGCCAGCAGCCAAGCCCAGGGCGGGGGGGCTTCAGATACGCAGTATTTT. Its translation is CASSQAQGGGASDTQYF.

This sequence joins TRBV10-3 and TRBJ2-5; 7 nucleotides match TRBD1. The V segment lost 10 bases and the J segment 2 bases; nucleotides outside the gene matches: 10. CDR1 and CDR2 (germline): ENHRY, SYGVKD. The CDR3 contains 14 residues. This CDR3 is CATGLGTAQETQYF. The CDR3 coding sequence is TGTGCCACCGGGCTAGGGACAGCTCAAGAGACCCAGTACTTC.

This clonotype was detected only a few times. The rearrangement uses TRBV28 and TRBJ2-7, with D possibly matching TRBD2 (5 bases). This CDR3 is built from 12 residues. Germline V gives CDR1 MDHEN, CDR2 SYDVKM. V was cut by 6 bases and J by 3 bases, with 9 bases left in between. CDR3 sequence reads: CASSHGDYEQYF. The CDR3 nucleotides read TGTGCCAGCAGCCACGGGGACTACGAGCAGTACTTC.

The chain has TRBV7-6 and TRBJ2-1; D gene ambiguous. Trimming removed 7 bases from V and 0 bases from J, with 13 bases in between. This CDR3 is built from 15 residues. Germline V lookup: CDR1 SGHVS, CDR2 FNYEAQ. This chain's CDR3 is CASTTDGSSYNEQFF. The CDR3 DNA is TGTGCCAGCACCACGGACGGCAGCTCCTACAATGAGCAGTTCTTC.

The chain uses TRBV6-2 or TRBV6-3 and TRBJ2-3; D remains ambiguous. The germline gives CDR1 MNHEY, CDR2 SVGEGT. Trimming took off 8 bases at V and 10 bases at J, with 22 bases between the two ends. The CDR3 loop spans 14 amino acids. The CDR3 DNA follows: TGTGCCAGCTGGAGACGGCCTTTCCTATCACCGCAGTATTTT. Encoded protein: CASWRRPFLSPQYF.

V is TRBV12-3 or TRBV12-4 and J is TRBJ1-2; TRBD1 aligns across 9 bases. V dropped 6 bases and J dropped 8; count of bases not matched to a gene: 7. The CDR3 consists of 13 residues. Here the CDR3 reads CASSQTGGEGYTF. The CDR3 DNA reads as TGTGCCAGCAGCCAGACAGGGGGAGAGGGCTACACCTTC.

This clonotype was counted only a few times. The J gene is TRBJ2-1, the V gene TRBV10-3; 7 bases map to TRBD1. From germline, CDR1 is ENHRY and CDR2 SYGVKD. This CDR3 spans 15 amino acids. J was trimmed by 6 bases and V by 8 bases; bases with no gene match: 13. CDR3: CAIGDSPGGSNEQFF. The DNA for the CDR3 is TGTGCCATCGGGGACAGTCCCGGAGGCTCCAATGAGCAGTTCTTC.

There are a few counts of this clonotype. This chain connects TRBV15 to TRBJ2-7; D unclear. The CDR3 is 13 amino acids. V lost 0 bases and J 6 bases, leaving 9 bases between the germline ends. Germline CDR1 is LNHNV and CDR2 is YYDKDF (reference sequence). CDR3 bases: TGTGCCACCAGCAGAGATCTCGCGAGCGAGCAGTACTTC. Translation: CATSRDLASEQYF.

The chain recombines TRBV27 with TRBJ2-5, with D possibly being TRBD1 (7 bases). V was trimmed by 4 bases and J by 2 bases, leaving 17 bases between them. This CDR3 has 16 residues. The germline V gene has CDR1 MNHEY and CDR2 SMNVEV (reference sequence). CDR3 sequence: CASSWRGRLNQETQYF. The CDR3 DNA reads TGTGCCAGCAGTTGGAGGGGGCGACTTAATCAAGAGACCCAGTACTTC.